The 7 T cell receptor beta chains listed next were all sequenced from one sample in a study of CD8 T cells in Susac syndrome. The RNA, roughly 0.45 to 1 ug, was put through reverse transcription using random hexamers. TCRdb called the immunoSEQ multiplex PCR reads again in MiXCR, with one record for every CDR3 protein. The profile shows 250,000 to 350,000 distinct CDR3 sequences, roughly 94% of them singletons. Sequenced material: CD4+ T cells from PBMCs. The receptors were gathered from a human donor with multiple sclerosis.

This clonotype appeared once. The V and J genes are TRBV9 and TRBJ1-2, with 9 bases fitting TRBD1. From germline, CDR1 is SGDLS and CDR2 YYNGEE. The CDR3 consists of 15 residues. J lost 5 bases, V lost 4 bases, and 9 bases had no gene match. The CDR3 DNA reads as TGTGCCAGCAGCACCTGGGCGGGACAGGGTTATGGCTACACCTTC. Its protein product is CASSTWAGQGYGYTF.

The rearrangement links TRBV29-1 to TRBJ2-1; a possible D gene is TRBD2 (6 bases). With 8 bases removed from V and 0 bases from J, the gap between germline ends came to 14 bases. The CDR3 is 14 residues long. Germline values: CDR1 SQVTM, CDR2 ANQGSEA. The CDR3 here is CSITEGSSYNEQFF. In DNA, the CDR3 is TGCAGCATAACGGAGGGTAGCTCCTACAATGAGCAGTTCTTC.

The rearrangement links TRBV19 to TRBJ1-1; TRBD1 aligns across 8 bases. The J segment lost 5 bases and the V segment lost 6 bases, leaving 5 bases of the junction unmatched. CDR3 size: 13 residues. From germline, CDR1 is LNHDA and CDR2 SQIVND (reference sequence). DNA for the CDR3: TGTGCCAGTAGCGGACAGGGAGATACTGAAGCTTTCTTT. This sequence encodes CASSGQGDTEAFF.

This clonotype came up a few times. V gene TRBV2 combines with J gene TRBJ2-1; maybe TRBD2 (6 bases). The CDR3 spans 13 residues. Germline-derived CDR1 and CDR2 are SNHLY and FYNNEI. Between the trimmed V and J ends, which lost 4 bases and 5 bases, there was a span of 9 bases. As DNA, the CDR3 is TGTGCCAGCAGTGTGGGAGGAAACAATGAGCAGTTCTTC. Translating it yields CASSVGGNNEQFF.

This chain connects TRBV30 to TRBJ1-2; D is undetermined. Germline CDR1 GTSNPN, CDR2 SVGIG (reference sequence). The CDR3 has 14 residues. V lost 2 bases, J lost 0 bases, and 10 bases lay in between. The CDR3 DNA reads as TGTGCCTGGAGTTTACCAGGCCCTAACTATGGCTACACCTTC. This gives the protein CAWSLPGPNYGYTF.

This chain uses TRBV19 with TRBJ1-5; possible D gene TRBD1, 5 bases. The germline V gene has CDR1 LNHDA and CDR2 SQIVND (reference sequence). Deletions cut 3 bases from V and 2 bases from J, with 11 bases between. This CDR3 has 15 amino acids. In DNA, the CDR3 is TGTGCCAGTAGTATTGTGGGGGATGGCAATCAGCCCCAGCATTTT. Amino acids: CASSIVGDGNQPQHF.

The chain couples TRBV7-9 to TRBJ2-7, with D perhaps given as TRBD1 or TRBD2 (6 bases each). Germline values: CDR1 SEHNR, CDR2 FQNEAQ (reference sequence). Trimming left V 1 base short and J 6 bases short, with 25 bases between. The CDR3 is 18 residues long. This chain's CDR3 is CASSLVPVGGRIRVEQYF. The CDR3, as DNA: TGTGCCAGCAGCTTAGTCCCCGTAGGGGGGAGGATACGTGTCGAGCAGTACTTC. The full variable domain, completed using reference TRBV7-9 and TRBJ2-7, is DTGVSQNPRHKITKRGQNVTFRCDPISEHNRLYWYRQTLGQGPEFLTYFQNEAQLEKSRLLSDRFSAERPKGSFSTLEIQRTEQGDSAMYLCASSLVPVGGRIRVEQYFGPGTRLTVT.